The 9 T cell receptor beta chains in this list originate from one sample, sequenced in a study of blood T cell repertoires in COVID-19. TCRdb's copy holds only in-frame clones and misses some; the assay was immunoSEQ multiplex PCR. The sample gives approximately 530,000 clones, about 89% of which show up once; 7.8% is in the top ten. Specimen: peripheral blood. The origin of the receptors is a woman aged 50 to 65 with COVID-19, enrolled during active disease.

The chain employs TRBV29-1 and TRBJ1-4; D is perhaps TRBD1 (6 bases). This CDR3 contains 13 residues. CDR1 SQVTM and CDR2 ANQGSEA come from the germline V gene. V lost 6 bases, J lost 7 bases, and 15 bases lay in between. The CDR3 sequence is CSVAGVIGEKLFF. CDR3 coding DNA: TGCAGCGTCGCAGGGGTGATAGGTGAAAAACTGTTTTTT.

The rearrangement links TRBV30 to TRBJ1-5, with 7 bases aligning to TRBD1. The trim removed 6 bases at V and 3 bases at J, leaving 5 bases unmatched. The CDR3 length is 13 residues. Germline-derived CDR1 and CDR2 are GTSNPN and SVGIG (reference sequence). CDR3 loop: CACATGTNQPQHF. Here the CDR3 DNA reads TGTGCCTGCGCGACAGGGACCAATCAGCCCCAGCATTTT.

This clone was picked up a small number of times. The CDR3 is CASSGGLQGDQFF. CDR3 nucleotides: TGTGCCAGCAGTGGGGGTCTACAGGGAGACCAGTTCTTC. The J gene is TRBJ2-1, the V gene TRBV2; TRBD1 is a possible D gene (6 bases). V lost 4 bases and J lost 13, with 17 bases in between. The CDR3 is 13 amino acids. Germline lookup yields CDR1 SNHLY and CDR2 FYNNEI.

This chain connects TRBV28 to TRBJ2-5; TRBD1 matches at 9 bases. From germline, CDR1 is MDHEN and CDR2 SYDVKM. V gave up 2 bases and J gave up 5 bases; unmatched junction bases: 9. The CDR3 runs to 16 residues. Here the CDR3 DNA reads TGTGCCAGCAGTTTAGGGGGCACAGGGGGCCGGGAGACCCAGTACTTC. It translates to CASSLGGTGGRETQYF.

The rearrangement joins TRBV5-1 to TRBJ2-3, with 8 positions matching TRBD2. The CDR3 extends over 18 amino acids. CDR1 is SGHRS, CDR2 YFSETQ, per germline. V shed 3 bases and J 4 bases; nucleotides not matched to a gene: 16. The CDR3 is CASSSLLGTGGGPDTQYF. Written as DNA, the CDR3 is TGCGCCAGCAGCTCCTTACTCGGTACGGGGGGGGGCCCAGATACGCAGTATTTT.

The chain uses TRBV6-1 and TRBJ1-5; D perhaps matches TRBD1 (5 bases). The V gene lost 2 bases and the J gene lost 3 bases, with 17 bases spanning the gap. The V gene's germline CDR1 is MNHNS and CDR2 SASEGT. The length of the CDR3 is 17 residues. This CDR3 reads CASSELESRGVNQPQHF. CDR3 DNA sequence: TGTGCCAGCAGTGAATTGGAGTCCCGGGGGGTCAATCAGCCCCAGCATTTT.

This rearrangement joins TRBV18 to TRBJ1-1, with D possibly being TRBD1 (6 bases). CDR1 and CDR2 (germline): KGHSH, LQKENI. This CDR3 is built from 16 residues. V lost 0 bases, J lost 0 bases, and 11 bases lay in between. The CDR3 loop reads CASSPPRAGVNTEAFF. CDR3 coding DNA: TGTGCCAGCTCACCACCGAGGGCAGGGGTGAACACTGAAGCTTTCTTT.

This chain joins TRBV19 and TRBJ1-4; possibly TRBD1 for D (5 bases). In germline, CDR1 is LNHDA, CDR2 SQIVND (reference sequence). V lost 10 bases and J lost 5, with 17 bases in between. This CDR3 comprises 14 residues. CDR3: CATRPGGGNEKLFF. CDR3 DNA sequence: TGTGCCACCCGACCTGGGGGGGGAAATGAAAAACTGTTTTTT.

This chain's CDR3 is CASRSTTGGGTEAFF. The CDR3 nucleotides read TGTGCCAGTAGATCGACAACAGGGGGAGGCACTGAAGCTTTCTTT. This sequence joins TRBV19 and TRBJ1-1, with 8 nucleotides matching TRBD1. The CDR3 spans 15 residues. Germline V gene sequence: CDR1 LNHDA, CDR2 SQIVND (reference sequence). The trim removed 6 bases at V and 4 bases at J, leaving 10 bases unmatched.